Listed below are T cell receptor beta chains from one sample, sequenced in a study of technical replicates of blood from several donors. The repertoire was sequenced with immunoSEQ multiplex PCR; TCRdb's copy has only in-frame clones and lacks some. The profile shows 55,000 to 75,000 clones, about 95% of them singletons. Sequencing used PBMCs. The receptors were gathered from a human donor in good health. Some clones in this sample may be carry-over from other donors' samples. The CDR3 runs from the conserved cysteine through the conserved F or W. D genes are given only for firm matches. Size is omitted from some rows. Given values are once, few, many or a class for expanded clones.

clone size	J gene	D gene	V gene	CDR3 protein	CDR3 DNA
-	TRBJ2-7	-	TRBV6-1	CASSEFVGGYEQYF	TGTGCCAGCAGTGAATTTGTAGGGGGCTACGAGCAGTACTTC
-	TRBJ2-5	TRBD2	TRBV6-4	CASSFSVTSGIGETQYF	TGTGCCAGCAGTTTCTCTGTAACTAGCGGGATCGGGGAGACCCAGTACTTC
once	TRBJ2-7	-	TRBV29-1	CSVVIMGGFYEQYF	TGCAGCGTTGTAATAATGGGGGGTTTCTACGAGCAGTACTTC
-	TRBJ1-6	-	TRBV5-1	CASSWSGDNSPLHF	TGCGCCAGCAGCTGGTCGGGGGATAATTCACCCCTCCACTTT
-	TRBJ1-1	-	TRBV28	CASRTGPMNTEAFF	TGTGCCAGCAGAACAGGGCCGATGAACACTGAAGCTTTCTTT
-	TRBJ1-1	-	TRBV4-2	CASSQDSRVLGTEAFF	TGTGCCAGCAGCCAAGATAGTCGCGTTCTTGGCACTGAAGCTTTCTTT
-	TRBJ2-7	-	TRBV28	CASSGEARAREQYF	TGTGCCAGCAGCGGGGAGGCTCGGGCTCGTGAGCAGTACTTC
-	TRBJ2-1	-	TRBV6-5	CASSYSGDLGYNEQFF	TGTGCCAGCAGTTACTCGGGGGACTTAGGATACAATGAGCAGTTCTTC
-	TRBJ2-2	-	TRBV10-3	CAISHLPPGGELFF	TGTGCCATCAGCCACCTTCCTCCAGGCGGGGAGCTGTTTTTT
once	TRBJ2-7	-	TRBV11-2	CASRFGRTTYEQYF	TGTGCCAGCAGGTTTGGCAGGACTACCTACGAGCAGTACTTC
-	TRBJ1-1	-	TRBV7-2	CASSPHWGAEAFF	TGTGCCAGCAGCCCCCATTGGGGAGCTGAAGCTTTCTTT
-	TRBJ1-5	-	TRBV10-3	CAISESRQGNQPQHF	TGTGCCATCAGTGAGTCACGGCAGGGCAATCAGCCCCAGCATTTT
-	TRBJ1-1	-	TRBV9	CASSVDGQASTEAFF	TGTGCCAGCAGCGTAGATGGGCAGGCTTCCACTGAAGCTTTCTTT
-	TRBJ1-1	-	TRBV5-5	CASSLQTNTEAFF	TGTGCCAGCAGCTTACAAACGAACACTGAAGCTTTCTTT
-	TRBJ2-1	-	TRBV6-6	CASSPLRSDNEQFF	TGTGCCAGCAGTCCCCTCAGAAGCGACAATGAGCAGTTCTTC
once	TRBJ2-7	-	TRBV7-9	CASSSSGTSVFYEQYF	TGTGCCAGCAGCTCATCCGGGACAAGTGTTTTCTACGAGCAGTACTTC
-	TRBJ2-1	TRBD2	TRBV6-4	CASSAPGLAGGPIFDEQFF	TGTGCCAGCAGCGCCCCGGGACTAGCGGGGGGGCCGATATTCGATGAGCAGTTCTTC
-	TRBJ2-7	TRBD1	TRBV5-1	CASSPGTGGSEQYF	TGCGCCAGCAGCCCAGGGACAGGGGGCTCCGAGCAGTACTTC
-	TRBJ2-1	TRBD1	TRBV30	CAWSVWDRAYNEQFF	TGTGCCTGGAGTGTATGGGACAGGGCTTACAATGAGCAGTTCTTC
-	TRBJ2-2	-	TRBV7-3	CASRPSLATGELFF	TGTGCCAGCAGGCCTTCCTTAGCGACCGGGGAGCTGTTTTTT
-	TRBJ1-1	TRBD1	TRBV14	CASSQVGQGAYTEAFF	TGTGCCAGCAGCCAAGTGGGACAGGGGGCCTACACTGAAGCTTTCTTT
-	TRBJ1-2	-	TRBV10-3	CAISEGEGGYGYTF	TGTGCCATCAGTGAGGGGGAGGGCGGCTATGGCTACACCTTC
-	TRBJ2-7	-	TRBV5-1	CASSLAKDNRPYEQYF	TGCGCCAGCAGCTTGGCGAAGGACAATCGCCCCTACGAGCAGTACTTC
-	TRBJ2-7	TRBD2	TRBV25-1	CASSESLAGYEQYF	TGTGCCAGCAGTGAATCACTAGCGGGCTACGAGCAGTACTTC
-	TRBJ2-7	TRBD1	TRBV7-2	CASSPEDRGLYF	TGTGCCAGCAGCCCGGAGGACAGGGGCCTTTACTTC
-	TRBJ1-2	TRBD1	TRBV18	CASSETGRYGYTF	TGTGCCAGCTCAGAGACAGGGCGGTATGGCTACACCTTC
once	TRBJ2-7	TRBD1	TRBV7-9	CASSSPWTGKSSYEQYF	TGTGCCAGCAGCTCACCGTGGACAGGGAAGAGCTCCTACGAGCAGTACTTC
-	TRBJ2-3	-	TRBV5-1	CASSLWGGAEGMTDTQYF	TGCGCCAGCAGCTTGTGGGGGGGCGCAGAAGGGATGACAGATACGCAGTATTTT
-	TRBJ2-1	-	TRBV11-3	CASSLEADSSYNEQFF	TGTGCCAGCAGCTTAGAGGCGGACAGCTCCTACAATGAGCAGTTCTTC
-	TRBJ2-2	-	TRBV7-8	CASSLWGLNTGELFF	TGTGCCAGCAGCTTATGGGGGCTTAACACCGGGGAGCTGTTTTTT
-	TRBJ2-1	TRBD2	TRBV5-5	CASSVISGLRQTEQFF	TGTGCCAGCAGCGTCATTAGCGGGCTTCGCCAAACAGAGCAGTTCTTC
-	TRBJ2-1	TRBD2	TRBV4-3	CASSQDRAGGLYEQFF	TGCGCCAGCAGCCAAGACAGGGCGGGGGGGCTCTATGAGCAGTTCTTC